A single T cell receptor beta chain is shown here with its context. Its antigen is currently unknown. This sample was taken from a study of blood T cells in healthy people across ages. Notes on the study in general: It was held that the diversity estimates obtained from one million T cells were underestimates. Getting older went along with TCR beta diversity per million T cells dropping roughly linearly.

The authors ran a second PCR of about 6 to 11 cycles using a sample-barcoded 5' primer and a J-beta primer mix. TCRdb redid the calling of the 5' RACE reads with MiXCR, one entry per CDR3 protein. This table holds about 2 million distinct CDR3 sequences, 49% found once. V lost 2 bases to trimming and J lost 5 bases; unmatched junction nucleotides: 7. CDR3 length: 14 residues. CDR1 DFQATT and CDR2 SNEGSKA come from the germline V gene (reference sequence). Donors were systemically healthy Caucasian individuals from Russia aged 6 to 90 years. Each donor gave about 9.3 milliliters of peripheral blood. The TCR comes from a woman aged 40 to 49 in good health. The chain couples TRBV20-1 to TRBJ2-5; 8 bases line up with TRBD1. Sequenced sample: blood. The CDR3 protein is CSARKDRARETQYF. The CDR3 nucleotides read TGCAGTGCTAGAAAGGACAGGGCGAGGGAGACCCAGTACTTC.